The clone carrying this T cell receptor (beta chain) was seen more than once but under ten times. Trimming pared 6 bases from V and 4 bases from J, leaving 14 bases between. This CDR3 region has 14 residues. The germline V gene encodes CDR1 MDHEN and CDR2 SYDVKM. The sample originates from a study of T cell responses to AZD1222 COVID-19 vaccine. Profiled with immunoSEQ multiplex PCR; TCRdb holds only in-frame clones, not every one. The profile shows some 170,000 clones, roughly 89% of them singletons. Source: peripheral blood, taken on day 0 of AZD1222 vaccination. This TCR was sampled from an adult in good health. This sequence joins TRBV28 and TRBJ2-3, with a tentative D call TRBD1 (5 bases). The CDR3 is CASSPGQGSDTQYF. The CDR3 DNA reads TGTGCCAGCAGCCCCGGGCAGGGCTCAGATACGCAGTATTTT.